This entry lists 20 T cell receptor beta chains sequenced from one sample in a study of cytomegalovirus exposure and HLA in healthy donors. The PCR contained 60 Vbeta and 13 Jbeta primers. TCRdb's table, derived via immunoSEQ multiplex PCR, lists solely in-frame clones and lacks some. Of about 200,000 clones listed, approximately 78% are singletons. The sequencing sample was made of PBMCs. The receptors stem from a woman aged 45-59 years in good health and CMV-seropositive.

The rearrangement joins TRBV28 to TRBJ1-2, with unresolved D. Germline values: CDR1 MDHEN, CDR2 SYDVKM. The CDR3 extends over 15 amino acids. V lost 6 bases to trimming and J lost 5 bases, with 19 bases between them. CDR3 protein: CASSLLGTAIYGYTF. The CDR3 nucleotides are TGTGCCAGCAGCCTTTTAGGTACAGCAATTTATGGCTACACCTTC.

This chain uses TRBV5-1 with TRBJ2-5, with 11 bases that match TRBD2. V gave up 2 bases and J gave up 5 bases; unmatched junction bases: 2. The CDR3 is made up of 14 amino acids. Per germline, CDR1 SGHRS and CDR2 YFSETQ. The CDR3 nucleotides read TGCGCCAGCAGCTTTAGCGGGGGGGTCGAGACCCAGTACTTC. Its protein is CASSFSGGVETQYF.

The genes are TRBV5-1 and TRBJ2-3; 7 bases map to TRBD1. The CDR3 contains 17 residues. J gave up 1 base and V 0 bases, and 8 bases lay outside the gene matches. Germline CDR1 is SGHRS and CDR2 is YFSETQ. CDR3 amino acids: CASSLEGGRGGTDTQYF. The CDR3, as DNA: TGCGCCAGCAGCTTGGAAGGGGGCCGAGGGGGCACAGATACGCAGTATTTT.

The chain uses TRBV4-1 and TRBJ2-1; TRBD2 agrees at 11 bases. The CDR3 runs 17 residues. Germline lookup yields CDR1 MGHRA and CDR2 YSYEKL. V shed 0 bases and J 2 bases; nucleotides not matched to a gene: 3. The CDR3 loop is CASSQEETSGTYNEQFF. Written as DNA, the CDR3 is TGCGCCAGCAGCCAAGAGGAGACTAGCGGGACCTACAATGAGCAGTTCTTC.

In the case of this clone: Its ends do not fully match the called genes, so a read error is possible. The J gene is TRBJ2-5, the V gene TRBV5-4, with 7 bases identical to TRBD1. This CDR3 contains 15 residues. Germline V CDR1 and CDR2: SGHNT, YYREEE (reference sequence). CDR3 sequence: CTSSLVRGGAETQYF. DNA of the CDR3: TGTACCAGCAGCTTGGTTAGAGGGGGCGCGGAGACCCAGTACTTC.

This chain links TRBV7-9 with TRBJ2-1; 8 bases map to TRBD2. The V gene end was trimmed by 5 bases and the J gene end by 7 bases; junction bases not matched to a gene: 13. The germline V gene has CDR1 SEHNR and CDR2 FQNEAQ (reference sequence). The CDR3 contains 16 residues. The CDR3 nucleotides are TGTGCCAGCAGCCCAAAAACCGGGACTAGAGTTAATGAGCAGTTCTTC. This sequence encodes CASSPKTGTRVNEQFF.

Comments on this clone: Germline and junction disagree at one end, which may indicate a read error. The chain has TRBV27 and TRBJ2-4; TRBD1 aligns across 9 bases. The CDR3 contains 16 residues. CDR1 MNHEY and CDR2 SMNVEV come from the germline V gene (reference sequence). The CDR3 DNA reads as TGTGCCAGCAGTTTGAGAGGGGACAGGGTGAAAAACAGTCAGTACTTC. Its translation: CASSLRGDRVKNSQYF.

V is TRBV5-4 and J is TRBJ2-3; TRBD1 agrees at 9 bases. There are 16 residues in the CDR3. CDR1 SGHNT and CDR2 YYREEE come from the germline V gene (reference sequence). J was trimmed by 2 bases and V by 0 bases; bases with no gene match: 4. Here the CDR3 DNA reads TGTGCCAGCAGCTTGGGCGGGACAGGGTACACAGATACGCAGTATTTT. As protein: CASSLGGTGYTDTQYF.

The rearrangement links TRBV7-9 to TRBJ2-2; 7 bases fit TRBD1. This CDR3 contains 16 residues. Germline assignment: CDR1 SEHNR and CDR2 FQNEAQ (reference sequence). Unmatched junction bases numbered 7, after V lost 6 bases and J lost 0 bases. The CDR3 DNA reads as TGTGCCAGCAGAACACAGGGGTTTTCGAACACCGGGGAGCTGTTTTTT. Its protein is CASRTQGFSNTGELFF. Based on the CDR3 plus reference TRBV7-9 and TRBJ2-2, the full variable domain is DTGVSQNPRHKITKRGQNVTFRCDPISEHNRLYWYRQTLGQGPEFLTYFQNEAQLEKSRLLSDRFSAERPKGSFSTLEIQRTEQGDSAMYLCASRTQGFSNTGELFFGEGSRLTVL.

This chain connects TRBV6-1 to TRBJ2-2; TRBD1 aligns across 7 bases. Germline V lookup: CDR1 MNHNS, CDR2 SASEGT. The CDR3 is 14 amino acids. Germline trimming cut 6 bases from V and 5 bases from J; bases unmatched to any gene: 6. CDR3 loop: CASSLQQGTGELFF. The CDR3 DNA reads TGTGCCAGCAGCCTTCAACAGGGGACCGGGGAGCTGTTTTTT.

J is TRBJ2-2 and V is TRBV9, with 7 bases aligning to TRBD1. The CDR3 length is 17 residues. Trimming took 1 base from V and 0 from J; bases not matched to a gene: 6. The V gene's germline CDR1 is SGDLS and CDR2 YYNGEE. The CDR3, as DNA: TGTGCCAGCAGCGTACCCCGGGACAGTTCGAACACCGGGGAGCTGTTTTTT. Its translation is CASSVPRDSSNTGELFF. Based on the CDR3 plus reference TRBV9 and TRBJ2-2, the full variable domain is DSGVTQTPKHLITATGQRVTLRCSPRSGDLSVYWYQQSLDQGLQFLIQYYNGEERAKGNILERFSAQQFPDLHSELNLSSLELGDSALYFCASSVPRDSSNTGELFFGEGSRLTVL.

The chain is built from TRBV4-1 and TRBJ2-1, with 9 bases aligning to TRBD1. In germline, CDR1 is MGHRA, CDR2 YSYEKL. The CDR3 consists of 15 residues. V lost 3 bases, J lost 7 bases, and 7 bases stayed unmatched. CDR3 bases: TGCGCCAGCAGCCAGCCGGGACAGGGTAAGAATGAGCAGTTCTTC. Translated: CASSQPGQGKNEQFF.

The genes are TRBV14 and TRBJ1-4; TRBD1 agrees at 11 bases. V lost 4 bases and J lost 8; bases outside the gene matches: 6. CDR1 is SGHDN, CDR2 FVKESK, per germline. CDR3 length: 15 residues. CDR3 in DNA: TGTGCCAGCAGCCCTCGGACAGGGGGCAGAGAAAAACTGTTTTTT. Translating it yields CASSPRTGGREKLFF.

The chain employs TRBV5-8 and TRBJ2-3, with D hard to call. CDR3 length: 13 amino acids. The germline V and J ends were trimmed by 0 bases and 4 bases, with 6 bases remaining between them. Germline loops: CDR1 SGHTS, CDR2 YDEGEE. The CDR3 here is CASSLVRADTQYF. CDR3 sequence (DNA): TGTGCCAGCAGCTTGGTTAGAGCAGATACGCAGTATTTT.

The chain carries TRBV29-1 and TRBJ2-5; 10 nucleotides agree with TRBD2. The CDR3 consists of 14 residues. CDR1 is SQVTM, CDR2 ANQGSEA, per germline. V gave up 5 bases and J gave up 5 bases; unmatched junction bases: 8. The CDR3 protein is CSVPSGGAPETQYF. CDR3 sequence (DNA): TGCAGCGTTCCAAGCGGGGGGGCCCCGGAGACCCAGTACTTC.

This chain uses TRBV29-1 with TRBJ2-1, with 7 nucleotides matching TRBD1. In germline, CDR1 is SQVTM, CDR2 ANQGSEA. Trimming took 4 bases from V and 4 from J; bases not matched to a gene: 1. This CDR3 has 12 residues. The CDR3 DNA reads TGCAGCGTTGGACAGGGTTACAATGAGCAGTTCTTC. It translates to CSVGQGYNEQFF.

The chain joins TRBV18 to TRBJ1-2, with D possibly being TRBD1 (5 bases). The CDR3 is made up of 14 amino acids. Per the germline V gene, CDR1 is KGHSH and CDR2 is LQKENI. Between the trimmed V and J ends, which lost 6 bases and 4 bases, there was a span of 15 bases. The CDR3, as DNA: TGTGCCAGCTCCCTAGACGGGGGGGGCTATGGCTACACCTTC. Translation: CASSLDGGGYGYTF.

This rearrangement joins TRBV7-2 to TRBJ2-5, with TRBD2 matching 7 bases. V shed 6 bases and J 1 base; nucleotides not matched to a gene: 8. The CDR3 extends over 15 amino acids. Germline assignment: CDR1 SGHTA and CDR2 FQGNSA. The CDR3 reads CASSRFGGVQETQYF. Written as DNA, the CDR3 is TGTGCCAGCAGTCGATTTGGGGGGGTCCAAGAGACCCAGTACTTC.

This chain connects TRBV5-1 to TRBJ2-7; a possible D gene is TRBD1 (6 bases). Looked up from germline, CDR1 is SGHRS and CDR2 is YFSETQ. The CDR3 is made up of 13 amino acids. V lost 0 bases to trimming and J lost 5 bases, with 9 bases between them. CDR3 in amino acids: CASSLVQGNEQYF. The CDR3 DNA sequence: TGCGCCAGCAGCTTGGTCCAGGGGAACGAGCAGTACTTC.

The V gene is TRBV2, the J gene TRBJ2-5; 8 positions match TRBD2. The length of the CDR3 is 15 residues. CDR1 SNHLY and CDR2 FYNNEI come from the germline V gene. V dropped 5 bases and J dropped 1; count of bases not matched to a gene: 6. In nucleotides, the CDR3 is TGTGCCAGCAGTCCTTTAGCGGGACTCCAAGAGACCCAGTACTTC. Translated, it gives CASSPLAGLQETQYF.